What follows describes a single TCR beta chain. This entry belongs to a study of T cell responses to AZD1222 COVID-19 vaccine. Germline V gene sequence: CDR1 MGHDK, CDR2 SYGVNS. This CDR3 spans 16 amino acids. With 4 bases clipped from V and 0 bases from J, the junction kept 6 bases outside the gene matches. Sequencing used immunoSEQ multiplex PCR; TCRdb keeps in-frame clones, though not all of them. The sample contains around 150,000 clones, 90% to 95% of which appear only once. The sequence derives from an adult in good health. The sample in question was peripheral blood, obtained on day 0 of AZD1222 vaccination. J is TRBJ2-7 and V is TRBV25-1; 10 bases line up with TRBD2. CDR3 bases: TGTGCCAGCAGTGTCTTAGCGGGAGGATCCTCCTACGAGCAGTACTTC. This gives the protein CASSVLAGGSSYEQYF.